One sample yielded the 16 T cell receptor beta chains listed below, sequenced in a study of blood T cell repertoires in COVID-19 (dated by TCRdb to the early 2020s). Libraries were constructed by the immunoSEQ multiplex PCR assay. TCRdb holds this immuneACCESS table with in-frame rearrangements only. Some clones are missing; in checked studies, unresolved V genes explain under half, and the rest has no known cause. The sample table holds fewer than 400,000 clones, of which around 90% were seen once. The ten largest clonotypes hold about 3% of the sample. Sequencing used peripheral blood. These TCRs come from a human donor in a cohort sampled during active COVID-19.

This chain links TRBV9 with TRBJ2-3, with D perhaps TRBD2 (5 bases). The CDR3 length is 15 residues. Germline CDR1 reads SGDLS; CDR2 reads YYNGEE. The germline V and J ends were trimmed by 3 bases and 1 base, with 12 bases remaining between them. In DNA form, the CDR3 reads TGTGCCAGCAGCGCGGCCGGGCGGGGCACAGATACGCAGTATTTT. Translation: CASSAAGRGTDTQYF.

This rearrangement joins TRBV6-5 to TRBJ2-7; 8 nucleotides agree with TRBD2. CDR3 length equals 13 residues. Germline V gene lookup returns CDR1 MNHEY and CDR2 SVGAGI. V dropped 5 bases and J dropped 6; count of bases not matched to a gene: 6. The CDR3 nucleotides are TGTGCCAGCAGTCCACAAGCGGGAGCCGAGCAGTACTTC. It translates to CASSPQAGAEQYF.

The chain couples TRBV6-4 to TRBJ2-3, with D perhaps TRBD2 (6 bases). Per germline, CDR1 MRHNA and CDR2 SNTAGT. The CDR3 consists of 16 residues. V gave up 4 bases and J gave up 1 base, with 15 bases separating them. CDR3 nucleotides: TGTGCCAGCAGTGCCCGGGGGAGTGGTGGCACAGATACGCAGTATTTT. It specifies CASSARGSGGTDTQYF.

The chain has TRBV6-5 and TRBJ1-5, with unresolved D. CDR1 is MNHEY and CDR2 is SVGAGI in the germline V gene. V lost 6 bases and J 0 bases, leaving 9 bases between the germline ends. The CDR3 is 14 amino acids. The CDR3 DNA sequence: TGTGCCAGCAGATCAGATTATAGCAATCAGCCCCAGCATTTT. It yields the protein CASRSDYSNQPQHF.

This CDR3 reads CASRPDRSFNEKLFF. The CDR3 DNA sequence: TGTGCCAGCAGGCCGGACAGGAGCTTTAATGAAAAACTGTTTTTT. The chain recombines TRBV7-9 with TRBJ1-4; 7 bases fit TRBD1. The germline gives CDR1 SEHNR, CDR2 FQNEAQ (reference sequence). The CDR3 consists of 15 residues. The V segment lost 6 bases and the J segment 4 bases; nucleotides outside the gene matches: 8.

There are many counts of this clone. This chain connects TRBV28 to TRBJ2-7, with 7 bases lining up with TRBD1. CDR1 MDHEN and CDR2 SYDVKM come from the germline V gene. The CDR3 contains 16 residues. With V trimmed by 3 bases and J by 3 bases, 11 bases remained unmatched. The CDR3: CASSLGPGTAFYEQYF. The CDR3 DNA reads TGTGCCAGCAGTTTGGGCCCCGGGACAGCCTTCTACGAGCAGTACTTC.

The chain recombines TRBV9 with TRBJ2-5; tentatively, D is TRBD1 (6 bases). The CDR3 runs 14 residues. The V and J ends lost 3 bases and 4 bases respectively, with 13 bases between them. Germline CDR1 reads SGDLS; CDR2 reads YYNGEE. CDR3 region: CASSASGASETQYF. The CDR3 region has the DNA TGTGCCAGCAGCGCGTCAGGGGCCTCAGAGACCCAGTACTTC.

CDR3 sequence reads: CSGEGGPDTQYF. The CDR3 DNA reads as TGCAGCGGGGAAGGGGGCCCAGATACGCAGTATTTT. The J gene is TRBJ2-3, the V gene TRBV29-1, with TRBD1 matching 7 bases. V lost 7 bases to trimming and J lost 4 bases; unmatched junction nucleotides: 5. The CDR3 sequence is 12 residues long. The germline V gene encodes CDR1 SQVTM and CDR2 ANQGSEA.

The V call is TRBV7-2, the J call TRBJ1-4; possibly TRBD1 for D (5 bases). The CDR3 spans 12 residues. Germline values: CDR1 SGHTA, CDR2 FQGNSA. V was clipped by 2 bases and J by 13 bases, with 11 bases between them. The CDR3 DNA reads TGTGCCAGCAGCTTAATTAGGGGCAGACTGTTTTTT. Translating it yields CASSLIRGRLFF.

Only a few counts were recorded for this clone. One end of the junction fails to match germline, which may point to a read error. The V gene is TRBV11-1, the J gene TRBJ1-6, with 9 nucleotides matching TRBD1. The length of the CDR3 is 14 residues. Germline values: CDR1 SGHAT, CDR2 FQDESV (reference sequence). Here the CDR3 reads CASSSSPGTGFVYF. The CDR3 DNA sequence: TGTGCCAGCAGCTCCAGTCCCGGGACAGGGTTTGTGTACTTT.

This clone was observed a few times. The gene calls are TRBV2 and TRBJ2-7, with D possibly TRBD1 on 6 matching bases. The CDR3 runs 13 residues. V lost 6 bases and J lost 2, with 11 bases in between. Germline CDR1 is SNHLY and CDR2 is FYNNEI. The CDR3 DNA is TGTGCCAGCAGGGTTGACAGGACCTACGAGCAGTACTTC. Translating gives CASRVDRTYEQYF.

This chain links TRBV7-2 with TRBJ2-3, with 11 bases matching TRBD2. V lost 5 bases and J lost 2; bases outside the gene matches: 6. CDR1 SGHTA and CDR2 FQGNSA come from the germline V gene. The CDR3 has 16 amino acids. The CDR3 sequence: CASSTGLADLTDTQYF. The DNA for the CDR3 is TGTGCCAGCAGCACGGGACTAGCGGATCTCACAGATACGCAGTATTTT.

This CDR3 is CASSGGHGSGNTIYF. CDR3 sequence (DNA): TGTGCCAGCAGCGGAGGGCATGGGTCTGGAAACACCATATATTTT. The V and J genes are TRBV9 and TRBJ1-3; D ambiguous. CDR3 length equals 15 residues. Germline V gene data show CDR1 as SGDLS and CDR2 as YYNGEE. V gave up 3 bases and J gave up 1 base, with 11 bases separating them.

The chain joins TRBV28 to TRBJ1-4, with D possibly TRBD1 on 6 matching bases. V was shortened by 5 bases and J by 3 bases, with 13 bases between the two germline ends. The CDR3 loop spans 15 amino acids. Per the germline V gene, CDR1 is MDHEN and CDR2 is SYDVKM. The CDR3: CASSTLQGPNEKLFF. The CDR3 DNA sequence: TGTGCCAGCAGTACATTACAGGGACCTAATGAAAAACTGTTTTTT.

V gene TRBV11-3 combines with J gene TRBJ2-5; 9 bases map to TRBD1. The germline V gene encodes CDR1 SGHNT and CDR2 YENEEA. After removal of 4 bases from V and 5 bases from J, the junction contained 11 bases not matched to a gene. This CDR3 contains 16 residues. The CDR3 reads CASSYGTGYEEETQYF. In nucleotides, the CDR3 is TGTGCCAGCAGCTACGGGACAGGGTATGAAGAGGAGACCCAGTACTTC.

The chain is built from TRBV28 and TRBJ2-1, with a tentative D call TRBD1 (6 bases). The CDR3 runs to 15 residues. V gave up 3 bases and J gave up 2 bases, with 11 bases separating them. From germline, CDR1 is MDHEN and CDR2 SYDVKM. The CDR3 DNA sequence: TGTGCCAGCAGTTTTGGGGGCGAAACCTACAATGAGCAGTTCTTC. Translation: CASSFGGETYNEQFF.